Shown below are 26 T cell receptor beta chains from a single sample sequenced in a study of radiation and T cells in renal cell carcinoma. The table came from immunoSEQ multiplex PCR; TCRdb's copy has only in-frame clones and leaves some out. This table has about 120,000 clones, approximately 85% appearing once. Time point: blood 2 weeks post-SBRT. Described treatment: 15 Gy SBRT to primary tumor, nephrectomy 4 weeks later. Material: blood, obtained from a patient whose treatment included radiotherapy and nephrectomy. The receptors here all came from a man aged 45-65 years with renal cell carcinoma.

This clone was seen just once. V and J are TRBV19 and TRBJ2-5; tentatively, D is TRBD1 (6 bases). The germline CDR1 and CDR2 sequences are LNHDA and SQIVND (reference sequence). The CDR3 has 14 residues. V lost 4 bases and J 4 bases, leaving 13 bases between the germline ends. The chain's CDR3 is CASSKFGGPETQYF. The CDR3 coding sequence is TGTGCCAGTAGTAAATTTGGGGGCCCAGAGACCCAGTACTTC.

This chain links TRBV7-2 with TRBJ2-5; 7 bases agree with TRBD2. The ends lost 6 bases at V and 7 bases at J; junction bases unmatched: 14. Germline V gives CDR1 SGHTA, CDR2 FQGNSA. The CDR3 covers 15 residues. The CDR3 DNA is TGTGCCAGCAGTCTCCTAGCGGTCGGCAAAGGGACCCAGTACTTC. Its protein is CASSLLAVGKGTQYF.

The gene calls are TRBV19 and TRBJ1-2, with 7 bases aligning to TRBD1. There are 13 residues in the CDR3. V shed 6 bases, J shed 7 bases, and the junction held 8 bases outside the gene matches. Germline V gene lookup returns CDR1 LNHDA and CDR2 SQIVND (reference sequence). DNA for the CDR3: TGTGCCAGTAGATGGGACAGCCGACGTGGCTACACCTTC. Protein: CASRWDSRRGYTF.

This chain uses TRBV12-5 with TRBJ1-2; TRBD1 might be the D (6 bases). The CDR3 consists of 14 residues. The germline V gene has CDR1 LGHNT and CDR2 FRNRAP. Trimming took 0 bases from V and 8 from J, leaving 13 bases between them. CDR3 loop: CASGLVRGGRGYTF. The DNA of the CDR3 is TGTGCTAGTGGTTTGGTACGCGGGGGCCGGGGCTACACCTTC. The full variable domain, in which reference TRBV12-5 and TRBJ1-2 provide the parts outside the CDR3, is DARVTQTPRHKVTEMGQEVTMRCQPILGHNTVFWYRQTMMQGLELLAYFRNRAPLDDSGMPKDRFSAEMPDATLATLKIQPSEPRDSAVYFCASGLVRGGRGYTFGSGTRLTVV.

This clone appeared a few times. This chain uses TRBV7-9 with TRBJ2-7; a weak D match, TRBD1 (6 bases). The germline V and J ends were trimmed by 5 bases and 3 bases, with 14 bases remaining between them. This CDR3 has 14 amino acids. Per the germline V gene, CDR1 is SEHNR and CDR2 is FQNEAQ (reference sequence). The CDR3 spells CASSPRTAYYEQYF. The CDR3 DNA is TGTGCCAGCAGCCCTCGGACAGCATACTACGAGCAGTACTTC. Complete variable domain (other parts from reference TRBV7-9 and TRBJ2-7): DTGVSQNPRHKITKRGQNVTFRCDPISEHNRLYWYRQTLGQGPEFLTYFQNEAQLEKSRLLSDRFSAERPKGSFSTLEIQRTEQGDSAMYLCASSPRTAYYEQYFGPGTRLTVT.

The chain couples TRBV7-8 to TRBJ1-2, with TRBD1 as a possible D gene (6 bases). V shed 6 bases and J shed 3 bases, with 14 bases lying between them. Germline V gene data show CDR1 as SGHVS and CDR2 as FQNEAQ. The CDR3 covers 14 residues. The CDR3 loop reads CASSFRGQDYGYTF. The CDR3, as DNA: TGTGCCAGCAGTTTCAGGGGCCAGGACTATGGCTACACCTTC.

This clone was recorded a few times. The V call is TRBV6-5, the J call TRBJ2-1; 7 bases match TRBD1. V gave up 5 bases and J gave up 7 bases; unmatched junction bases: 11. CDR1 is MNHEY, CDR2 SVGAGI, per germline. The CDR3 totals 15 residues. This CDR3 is CASSPTGSAENEQFF. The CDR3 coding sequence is TGTGCCAGCAGTCCGACAGGGTCGGCCGAAAATGAGCAGTTCTTC.

CDR3 region: CSVHGTGGSYEQYF. Written as DNA, the CDR3 is TGCAGCGTTCATGGGACAGGGGGCTCCTACGAGCAGTACTTC. The chain has TRBV29-1 and TRBJ2-7; 11 bases match TRBD1. Germline V gene data show CDR1 as SQVTM and CDR2 as ANQGSEA. The CDR3 runs 14 residues. With V trimmed by 5 bases and J by 0 bases, 3 bases remained unmatched.

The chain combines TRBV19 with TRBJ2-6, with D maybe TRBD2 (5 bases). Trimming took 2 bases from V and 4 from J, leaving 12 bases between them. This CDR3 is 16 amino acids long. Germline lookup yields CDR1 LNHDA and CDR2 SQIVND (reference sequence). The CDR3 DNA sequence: TGTGCCAGTAGTATAATGGCCGGACTCGGGGCCAACGTCCTGACTTTC. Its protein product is CASSIMAGLGANVLTF. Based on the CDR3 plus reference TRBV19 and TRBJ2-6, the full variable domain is DGGITQSPKYLFRKEGQNVTLSCEQNLNHDAMYWYRQDPGQGLRLIYYSQIVNDFQKGDIAEGYSVSREKKESFPLTVTSAQKNPTAFYLCASSIMAGLGANVLTFGAGSRLTVL.

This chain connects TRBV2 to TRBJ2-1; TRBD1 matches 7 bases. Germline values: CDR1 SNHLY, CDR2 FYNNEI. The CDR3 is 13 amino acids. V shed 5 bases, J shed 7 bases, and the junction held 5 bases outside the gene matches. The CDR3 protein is CASSPGTENEQFF. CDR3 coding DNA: TGTGCCAGCAGTCCTGGGACAGAGAATGAGCAGTTCTTC.

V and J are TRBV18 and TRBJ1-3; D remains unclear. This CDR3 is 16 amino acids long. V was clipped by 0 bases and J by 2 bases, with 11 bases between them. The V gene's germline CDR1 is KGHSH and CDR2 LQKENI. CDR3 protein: CASSPPTGGPGNTIYF. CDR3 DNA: TGTGCCAGCTCACCACCGACCGGTGGACCTGGAAACACCATATATTTT. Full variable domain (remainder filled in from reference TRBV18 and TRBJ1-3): NAGVMQNPRHLVRRRGQEARLRCSPMKGHSHVYWYRQLPEEGLKFMVYLQKENIIDESGMPKERFSAEFPKEGPSILRIQQVVRGDSAAYFCASSPPTGGPGNTIYFGEGSWLTVV.

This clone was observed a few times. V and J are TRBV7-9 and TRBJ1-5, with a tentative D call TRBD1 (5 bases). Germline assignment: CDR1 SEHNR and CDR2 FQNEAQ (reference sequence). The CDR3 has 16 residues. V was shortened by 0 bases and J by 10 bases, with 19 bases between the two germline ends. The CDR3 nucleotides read TGTGCCAGCAGCTTAGCGAGCCTTGGGGCCCCGGGACCCCAGCATTTT. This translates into CASSLASLGAPGPQHF. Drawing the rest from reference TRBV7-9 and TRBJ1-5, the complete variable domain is DTGVSQNPRHKITKRGQNVTFRCDPISEHNRLYWYRQTLGQGPEFLTYFQNEAQLEKSRLLSDRFSAERPKGSFSTLEIQRTEQGDSAMYLCASSLASLGAPGPQHFGDGTRLSIL.

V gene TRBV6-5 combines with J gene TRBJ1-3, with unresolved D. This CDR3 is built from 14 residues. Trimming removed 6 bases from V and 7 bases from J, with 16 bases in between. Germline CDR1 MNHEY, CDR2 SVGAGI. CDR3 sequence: CASSPGISSNTIYF. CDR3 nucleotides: TGTGCCAGCAGCCCGGGAATATCTTCTAACACCATATATTTT.

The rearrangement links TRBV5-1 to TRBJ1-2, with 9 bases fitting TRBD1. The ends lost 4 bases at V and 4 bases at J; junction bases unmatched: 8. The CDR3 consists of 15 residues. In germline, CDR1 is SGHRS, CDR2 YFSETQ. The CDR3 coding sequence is TGCGCCAGCAGCGAAGGGACAGGGATTACCTATGGCTACACCTTC. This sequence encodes CASSEGTGITYGYTF.

The CDR3 region has the DNA TGTGCCAGCAGCAAAAGGGCGGGACTAGCGGGACCCACAGATACGCAGTATTTT. Protein product: CASSKRAGLAGPTDTQYF. The chain uses TRBV21-1 and TRBJ2-3; TRBD2 reflects the table's D call only, with no check against the DNA. TRBV21-1 is recorded as a pseudogene. The CDR3 loop spans 18 amino acids.

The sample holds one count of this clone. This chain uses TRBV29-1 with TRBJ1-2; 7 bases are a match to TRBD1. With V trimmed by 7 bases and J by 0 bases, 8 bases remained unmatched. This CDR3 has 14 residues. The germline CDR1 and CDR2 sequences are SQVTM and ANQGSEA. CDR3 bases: TGCAGCGCCCGGACAGGCACCCCTAACTATGGCTACACCTTC. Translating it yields CSARTGTPNYGYTF. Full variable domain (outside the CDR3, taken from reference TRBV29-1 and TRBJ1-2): SAVISQKPSRDICQRGTSLTIQCQVDSQVTMMFWYRQQPGQSLTLIATANQGSEATYESGFVIDKFPISRPNLTFSTLTVSNMSPEDSSIYLCSARTGTPNYGYTFGSGTRLTVV.

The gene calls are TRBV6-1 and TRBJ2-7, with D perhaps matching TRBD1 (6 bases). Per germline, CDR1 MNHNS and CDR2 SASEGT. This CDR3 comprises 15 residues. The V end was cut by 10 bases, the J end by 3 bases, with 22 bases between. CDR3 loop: CAITGHPSNGYEQYF. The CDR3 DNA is TGTGCCATCACGGGACACCCCTCGAATGGCTACGAGCAGTACTTC.

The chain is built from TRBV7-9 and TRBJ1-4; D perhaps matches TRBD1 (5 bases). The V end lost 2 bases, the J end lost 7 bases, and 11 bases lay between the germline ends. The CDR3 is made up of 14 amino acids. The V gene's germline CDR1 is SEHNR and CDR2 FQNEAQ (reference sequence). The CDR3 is CASSLNSGREKLFF. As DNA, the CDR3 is TGTGCCAGCAGCTTAAATTCAGGGCGTGAAAAACTGTTTTTT.

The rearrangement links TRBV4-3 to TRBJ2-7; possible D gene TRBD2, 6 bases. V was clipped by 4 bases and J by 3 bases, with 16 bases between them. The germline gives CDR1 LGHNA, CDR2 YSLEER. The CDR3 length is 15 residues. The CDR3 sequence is CASSPQVGGIYEQYF. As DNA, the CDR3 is TGCGCCAGCAGCCCCCAAGTGGGGGGTATCTACGAGCAGTACTTC.

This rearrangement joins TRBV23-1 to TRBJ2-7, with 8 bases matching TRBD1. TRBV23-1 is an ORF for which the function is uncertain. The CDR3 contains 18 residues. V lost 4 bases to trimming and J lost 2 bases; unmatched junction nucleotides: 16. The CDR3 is CASSPASGGFPGPYEQYF. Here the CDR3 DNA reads TGCGCCAGCAGTCCTGCGTCAGGGGGCTTTCCGGGGCCCTACGAGCAGTACTTC.

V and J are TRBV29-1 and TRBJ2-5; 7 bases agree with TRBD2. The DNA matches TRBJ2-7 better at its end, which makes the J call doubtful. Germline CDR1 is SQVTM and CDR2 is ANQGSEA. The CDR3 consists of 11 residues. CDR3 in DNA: TGCAGCGTAGGTAGCGGGTACGAGCAGTACTTC. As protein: CSVGSGYEQYF.

As DNA, the CDR3 is TGTGCCAGCGTGAAACTAGCGGGGGGGCCCAATGAGCAGTTCTTC. Its translation: CASVKLAGGPNEQFF. The chain has TRBV2 and TRBJ2-1, with 13 nucleotides matching TRBD2. This CDR3 contains 15 residues. Germline loops: CDR1 SNHLY, CDR2 FYNNEI. V was clipped by 8 bases and J by 6 bases; unmatched bases: 7.

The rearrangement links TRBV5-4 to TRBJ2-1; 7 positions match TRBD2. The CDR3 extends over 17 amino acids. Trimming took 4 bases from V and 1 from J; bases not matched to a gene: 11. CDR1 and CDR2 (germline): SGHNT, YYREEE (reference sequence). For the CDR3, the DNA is TGTGCCAGCAGCCCTCCCGGGGAGGGTCCTTCCTACAATGAGCAGTTCTTC. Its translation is CASSPPGEGPSYNEQFF.

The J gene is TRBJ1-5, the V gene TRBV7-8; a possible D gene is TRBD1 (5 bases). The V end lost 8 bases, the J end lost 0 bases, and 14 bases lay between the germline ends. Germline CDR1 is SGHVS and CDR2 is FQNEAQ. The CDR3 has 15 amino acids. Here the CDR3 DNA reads TGTGCCAGCGGGGGAAACACTTATAGCAATCAGCCCCAGCATTTT. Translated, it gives CASGGNTYSNQPQHF.

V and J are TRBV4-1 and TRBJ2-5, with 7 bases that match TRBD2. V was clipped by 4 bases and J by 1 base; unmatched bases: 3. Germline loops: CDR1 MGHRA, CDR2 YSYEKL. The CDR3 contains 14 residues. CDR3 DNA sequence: TGCGCCAGCAGCCTCCGGACTAGCCAAGAGACCCAGTACTTC. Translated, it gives CASSLRTSQETQYF.

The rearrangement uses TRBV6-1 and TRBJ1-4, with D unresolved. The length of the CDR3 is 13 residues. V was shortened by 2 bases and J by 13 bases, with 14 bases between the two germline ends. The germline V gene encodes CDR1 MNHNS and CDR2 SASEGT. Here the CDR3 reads CASSELSARLLFF. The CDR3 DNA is TGTGCCAGCAGTGAATTATCGGCGCGGCTACTGTTTTTT.